The T cell receptor beta chain described here comes from a study of OX40 agonist ivuxolimab in advanced cancers. Study conclusions and caveats: At doses 0.1 to 3.0 mg/kg, CD4+ and CD8+ clones expanded. Expanded clones belonging to CD8+ T cells outnumbered, on average, those of CD4+.

This clone was seen more than once but under ten times. The antigen is undetermined. V lost 6 bases, J lost 1 base, and 6 bases lay in between. The CDR3 consists of 12 residues. Germline lookup yields CDR1 SEHNR and CDR2 FQNEAQ (reference sequence). TCRdb keeps only in-frame clones here, not all; method: immunoSEQ multiplex PCR. The table lists more than 40,000 clones, 90% to 95% of them singletons. Sequencing was performed on CD4+ or CD8+ T cells sorted from blood, taken in a trial of the OX40 agonist ivuxolimab. This sequence joins TRBV7-9 and TRBJ1-1; D is unclear. This TCR came from an adult with an advanced solid tumor such as melanoma, head and neck, liver or kidney cancer. The CDR3 sequence is CASRFPNTEAFF. CDR3 coding DNA: TGTGCCAGCAGATTCCCGAACACTGAAGCTTTCTTT.